Following are 25 T cell receptor beta chains from one sample sequenced in a study of T-cell reconstitution after alpha-beta-depleted transplantation in children listed by TCRdb under 2016. Receptors were amplified or captured by PCR. Reads for this sample came from an Illumina HiSeq 2500. TCR library preparation used molecular barcoding, with unique molecular identifiers applied to normalize quantification of the TCRbeta repertoire. The raw public data were reprocessed by TCRdb itself: fastp quality trimming at Q25, MiXCR clonotype calling, in-frame beta chains only. Each record represents a unique CDR3 protein, reported with the most common genes and DNA among its rows. For this sample the table gives 190,000 or so distinct CDR3 sequences, of which less than 15% were detected only once. The ten largest clones take up 13% of the sample. The sequencing used PBMCs from the stem cell graft donor, collected from the stem cell graft. These TCRs come from a human donor who donated a stem cell graft to a child with acute lymphoblastic leukemia.

This sequence joins TRBV12-3 or TRBV12-4 and TRBJ1-5; a weak D match, TRBD1 (6 bases). The CDR3 has 15 residues. V was shortened by 1 base and J by 6 bases, with 13 bases between the two germline ends. The DNA of the CDR3 is TGTGCCAGCAGTTTAGAGGGGGATAAGGGTCAGCCCCAGCATTTT. Translating gives CASSLEGDKGQPQHF.

Many counts were recorded for this clonotype. The V gene is TRBV6-5, the J gene TRBJ2-6; D gene ambiguous. V lost 6 bases and J 4 bases, leaving 7 bases between the germline ends. Germline values: CDR1 MNHEY, CDR2 SVGAGI. The CDR3 covers 13 residues. The CDR3 here is CASRLSGANVLTF. CDR3 nucleotides: TGTGCCAGCAGGTTGTCCGGGGCCAACGTCCTGACTTTC.

The chain recombines TRBV10-1 with TRBJ2-1; TRBD2 agrees at 8 bases. The germline CDR1 and CDR2 sequences are WNHNN and SYGVQD (reference sequence). The CDR3 spans 15 residues. The V and J ends lost 3 bases and 2 bases, in that order; junction bases with no gene match: 3. The CDR3 protein is CASSEGGGTYNEQFF. The CDR3 DNA reads TGCGCCAGCAGTGAAGGCGGGGGGACCTACAATGAGCAGTTCTTC.

This clonotype was recorded at least ten times. The V call is TRBV7-8, the J call TRBJ2-7; 10 nucleotides align to TRBD1. The J segment lost 0 bases and the V segment lost 5 bases, leaving 13 bases of the junction unmatched. The CDR3 contains 18 residues. The germline gives CDR1 SGHVS, CDR2 FQNEAQ. The CDR3 nucleotides read TGTGCCAGCAGCACCCAGGGTGGGACAGGGGATTCCTCCTACGAGCAGTACTTC. Its protein is CASSTQGGTGDSSYEQYF.

Notes on this clonotype: It may be a read error: a sequence one base away is much more abundant. The chain joins TRBV7-9 to TRBJ2-7; D gene ambiguous. Per germline, CDR1 SEHNR and CDR2 FQNEAQ (reference sequence). The ends were cut back, 1 base at V and 7 bases at J, with 11 bases in the middle. The CDR3 is made up of 13 amino acids. For the CDR3, the DNA is TGTGCCAGCAGCTTAGACCCCTCCCGGGAGCAGTACTTC. Protein product: CASSLDPSREQYF.

The CDR3 protein is CASTPGQNQPQHF. The CDR3 bases are TGTGCCAGCACCCCGGGACAGAATCAGCCCCAGCATTTT. V usage is TRBV12-3 or TRBV12-4 and J usage is TRBJ1-5; 7 positions agree with TRBD1. The CDR3 is made up of 13 amino acids. V shed 7 bases and J 4 bases; nucleotides not matched to a gene: 4.

This clonotype came up many times. The chain couples TRBV2 to TRBJ2-1; 10 positions agree with TRBD2. This CDR3 contains 20 residues. J lost 1 base, V lost 2 bases, and 14 bases had no gene match. CDR1 SNHLY and CDR2 FYNNEI come from the germline V gene. The chain's CDR3 is CASSEWVSGRSQRSYNEQFF. CDR3 sequence (DNA): TGTGCCAGCAGTGAATGGGTTAGCGGGAGGTCCCAGAGGTCCTACAATGAGCAGTTCTTC.

This sequence joins TRBV20-1 and TRBJ2-7; no clear D. V lost 0 bases to trimming and J lost 6 bases, with 6 bases between them. In germline, CDR1 is DFQATT, CDR2 SNEGSKA (reference sequence). The CDR3 runs 11 residues. CDR3 sequence (DNA): TGCAGTGCTAGAGACGGGCTCGAGCAGTACTTC. This codes for CSARDGLEQYF.

This clonotype was seen ten or more times. The chain uses TRBV5-1 and TRBJ2-3; 9 nucleotides align to TRBD2. V trimming: 5 bases; J trimming: 3 bases; junction bases outside the gene matches: 4. CDR1 is SGHRS and CDR2 is YFSETQ in the germline V gene. The CDR3 extends over 14 amino acids. Here the CDR3 DNA reads TGCGCCAGCAGAGTAAGCGGGAGGACAGATACGCAGTATTTT. This encodes CASRVSGRTDTQYF. Filled out from reference TRBV5-1 and TRBJ2-3, the complete variable domain reads KAGVTQTPRYLIKTRGQQVTLSCSPISGHRSVSWYQQTPGQGLQFLFEYFSETQRNKGNFPGRFSGRQFSNSRSEMNVSTLELGDSALYLCASRVSGRTDTQYFGPGTRLTVL.

This clonotype was seen many times. The chain links TRBV5-1 to TRBJ2-1; the D is unclear. This CDR3 comprises 13 residues. V was trimmed by 2 bases and J by 8 bases, leaving 11 bases between them. Looked up from germline, CDR1 is SGHRS and CDR2 is YFSETQ. This chain's CDR3 is CASSFSGYDEQFF. Written as DNA, the CDR3 is TGCGCCAGCAGCTTTTCCGGGTACGATGAGCAGTTCTTC.

Many counts were recorded for this clonotype. The chain is built from TRBV12-3 or TRBV12-4 and TRBJ2-1; D is possibly TRBD2 (5 bases). Trimming cost V 7 bases and J 5 bases, with 15 bases left between them. This CDR3 comprises 14 residues. CDR3 sequence: CASNFRGGNNEQFF. In DNA form, the CDR3 reads TGTGCCAGCAACTTTAGAGGAGGTAACAATGAGCAGTTCTTC.

This clonotype has at least ten counts. This chain joins TRBV5-1 and TRBJ1-2; 10 nucleotides align to TRBD1. This CDR3 has 13 residues. The V gene end was trimmed by 5 bases and the J gene end by 8 bases; junction bases not matched to a gene: 6. Germline V gene lookup returns CDR1 SGHRS and CDR2 YFSETQ. The DNA of the CDR3 is TGCGCCAGCAGTCGGACAGGGGGAGGCGGCTACACCTTC. The encoded protein is CASSRTGGGGYTF. The full variable domain, in which reference TRBV5-1 and TRBJ1-2 provide the parts outside the CDR3, is KAGVTQTPRYLIKTRGQQVTLSCSPISGHRSVSWYQQTPGQGLQFLFEYFSETQRNKGNFPGRFSGRQFSNSRSEMNVSTLELGDSALYLCASSRTGGGGYTFGSGTRLTVV.

V is TRBV3-1 and J is TRBJ1-1; D is uncertain. The CDR3 is 14 residues long. The germline CDR1 and CDR2 sequences are LGHDT and YNNKEL (reference sequence). Trimming removed 4 bases from V and 7 bases from J, with 16 bases in between. The chain's CDR3 is CASSPYGSTYEAFF. The CDR3 DNA reads TGTGCCAGCAGCCCCTATGGCAGCACCTATGAAGCTTTCTTT.

The V gene is TRBV4-1, the J gene TRBJ2-3; TRBD2 is a possible D gene (5 bases). Germline V lookup: CDR1 MGHRA, CDR2 YSYEKL. V dropped 4 bases and J dropped 0 bases, with 23 bases sitting between them. The CDR3 loop spans 19 amino acids. In DNA form, the CDR3 reads TGCGCCAGCAGCCCGTCAGCCGGAGCGGCAGTTTCTAGCACAGATACGCAGTATTTT. Its protein is CASSPSAGAAVSSTDTQYF.

This clonotype was recorded at least ten times. V and J are TRBV5-1 and TRBJ2-7; TRBD2 might be the D (6 bases). This CDR3 has 16 residues. Germline V CDR1 and CDR2: SGHRS, YFSETQ. The V gene lost 4 bases and the J gene lost 0 bases, with 17 bases spanning the gap. CDR3 nucleotide sequence: TGCGCCAGCAGCACACCCAGCGGGTCGTCCTCCTACGAGCAGTACTTC. Translation: CASSTPSGSSSYEQYF. Variable domain in full (rest from reference TRBV5-1 and TRBJ2-7): KAGVTQTPRYLIKTRGQQVTLSCSPISGHRSVSWYQQTPGQGLQFLFEYFSETQRNKGNFPGRFSGRQFSNSRSEMNVSTLELGDSALYLCASSTPSGSSSYEQYFGPGTRLTVT.

The V call is TRBV10-3, the J call TRBJ2-1; D gene uncertain. Germline V CDR1 and CDR2: ENHRY, SYGVKD. Trimming removed 1 base at V and 9 bases at J, with 7 bases between. The CDR3 has 12 amino acids. The CDR3 DNA follows: TGTGCCATCAGTGAGTACGGAGCTGAGCAGTTCTTC. Translated: CAISEYGAEQFF.

The chain combines TRBV7-1 with TRBJ2-5, with TRBD2 identical over 12 bases. TRBV7-1 carries the ORF label, with uncertain function. J lost 5 bases, V lost 3 bases, and 13 bases had no gene match. CDR3 length equals 18 residues. Written as DNA, the CDR3 is TGTGCCAGCAGCTCCCTGTCTAGCGGGAGGGCCGGTGGGGAGACCCAGTACTTC. Its translation is CASSSLSSGRAGGETQYF.

This clonotype was observed at least ten times. CDR3 residues: CAISDNGAKNIQYF. CDR3 DNA: TGTGCCATCAGTGATAATGGTGCCAAAAACATTCAGTACTTC. V and J are TRBV10-3 and TRBJ2-4; D unclear. Germline values: CDR1 ENHRY, CDR2 SYGVKD. The V end lost 3 bases, the J end lost 1 base, and 7 bases lay between the germline ends. The CDR3 length is 14 residues.

At least ten counts were recorded for this clonotype. The V and J genes are TRBV29-1 and TRBJ1-1; D gene uncertain. The CDR3 is made up of 15 amino acids. Germline assignment: CDR1 SQVTM and CDR2 ANQGSEA. V dropped 3 bases and J dropped 3 bases, with 17 bases sitting between them. The CDR3 sequence is CSVDPFLESDTEAFF. The CDR3 bases are TGCAGCGTTGACCCCTTTTTGGAGAGCGACACTGAAGCTTTCTTT. Together with reference TRBV29-1 and TRBJ1-1, the CDR3 gives the full variable domain: SAVISQKPSRDICQRGTSLTIQCQVDSQVTMMFWYRQQPGQSLTLIATANQGSEATYESGFVIDKFPISRPNLTFSTLTVSNMSPEDSSIYLCSVDPFLESDTEAFFGQGTRLTVV.

This sequence joins TRBV24-1 and TRBJ1-2; 7 bases are shared with TRBD1. The germline V gene encodes CDR1 KGHDR and CDR2 SFDVKD. The junction had 12 bases not matched to a gene; V was cut back by 7 bases and J by 8 bases. CDR3 length equals 14 residues. The CDR3 region is CATRRRGRLTGYTF. DNA of the CDR3: TGTGCCACCAGGAGGAGGGGGCGTTTGACCGGCTACACCTTC.

On this clonotype itself: A read error may explain this, as a much larger clone is one base away. V and J are TRBV27 and TRBJ2-7; 10 bases fit TRBD1. This CDR3 is built from 13 residues. V trimming: 7 bases; J trimming: 6 bases; junction bases outside the gene matches: 6. The germline V gene encodes CDR1 MNHEY and CDR2 SMNVEV (reference sequence). CDR3 in amino acids: CASTGQGGIEQYF. DNA for the CDR3: TGTGCCAGCACCGGACAGGGGGGGATCGAGCAGTACTTC.

This chain uses TRBV27 with TRBJ1-2; 8 bases map to TRBD1. The CDR3 runs 13 residues. V lost 6 bases, J lost 4 bases, and 4 bases stayed unmatched. Germline V lookup: CDR1 MNHEY, CDR2 SMNVEV (reference sequence). The CDR3, as DNA: TGTGCCAGCAGGAGTACAGGGGGCTATGGCTACACCTTC. It translates to CASRSTGGYGYTF.

The chain combines TRBV5-1 with TRBJ2-7; 7 positions agree with TRBD2. Trimming at V came to 4 bases and at J to 6 bases, leaving 13 bases not matched to a gene. Germline lookup yields CDR1 SGHRS and CDR2 YFSETQ. The CDR3 spans 15 residues. The CDR3 region is CASSPEGRGGREQYF. The CDR3 region has the DNA TGCGCCAGCAGCCCCGAGGGGAGGGGTGGACGCGAGCAGTACTTC.

This clonotype was picked up many times. The chain joins TRBV7-8 to TRBJ1-6; D not resolved. This CDR3 spans 17 amino acids. Germline-derived CDR1 and CDR2 are SGHVS and FQNEAQ. Trimming left V 5 bases short and J 0 bases short, with 14 bases between. CDR3 residues: CASSLNVGRSYNSPLHF. The CDR3 DNA sequence: TGTGCCAGCAGCCTCAACGTCGGGCGCTCCTATAATTCACCCCTCCACTTT.

This clonotype was picked up a small number of times. The chain combines TRBV24-1 with TRBJ2-5, with 7 bases aligning to TRBD2. After removal of 4 bases from V and 5 bases from J, the junction contained 9 bases not matched to a gene. The CDR3 is made up of 15 amino acids. The germline gives CDR1 KGHDR, CDR2 SFDVKD. CDR3 nucleotides: TGTGCCACCAGTGAGTTCGGCGGGAGCCGGGAGACCCAGTACTTC. It specifies CATSEFGGSRETQYF.